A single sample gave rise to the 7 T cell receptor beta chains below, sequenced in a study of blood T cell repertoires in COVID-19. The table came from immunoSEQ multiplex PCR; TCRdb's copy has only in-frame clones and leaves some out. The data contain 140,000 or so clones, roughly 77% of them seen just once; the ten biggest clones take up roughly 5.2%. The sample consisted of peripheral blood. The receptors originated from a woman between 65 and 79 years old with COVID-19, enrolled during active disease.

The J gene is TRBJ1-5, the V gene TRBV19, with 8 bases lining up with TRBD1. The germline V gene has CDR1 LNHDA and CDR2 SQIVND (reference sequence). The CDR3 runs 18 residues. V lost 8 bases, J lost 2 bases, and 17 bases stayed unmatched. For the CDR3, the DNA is TGTGCCAGTGGCTCCAGAGACAGGGGTTCGTGGGGCAATCAGCCCCAGCATTTT. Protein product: CASGSRDRGSWGNQPQHF.

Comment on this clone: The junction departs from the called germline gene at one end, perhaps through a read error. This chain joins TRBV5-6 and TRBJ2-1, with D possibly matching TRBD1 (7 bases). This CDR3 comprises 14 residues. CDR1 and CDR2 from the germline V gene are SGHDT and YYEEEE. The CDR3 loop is CASTRDSSFNEQFF. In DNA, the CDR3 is TGTGCCAGCACGCGGGACAGTTCCTTCAATGAGCAGTTCTTC. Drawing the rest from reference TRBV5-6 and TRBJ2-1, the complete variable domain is DAGVTQSPTHLIKTRGQQVTLRCSPKSGHDTVSWYQQALGQGPQFIFQYYEEEERQRGNFPDRFSGHQFPNYSSELNVNALLLGDSALYLCASTRDSSFNEQFFGPGTRLTVL.

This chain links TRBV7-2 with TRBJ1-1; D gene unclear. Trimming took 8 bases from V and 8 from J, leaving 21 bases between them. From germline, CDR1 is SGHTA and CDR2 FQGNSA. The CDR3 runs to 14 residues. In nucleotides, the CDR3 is TGTGCCAGCGGAAAGTTGTGGGCCGAGGGCGAAGCTTTCTTT. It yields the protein CASGKLWAEGEAFF.

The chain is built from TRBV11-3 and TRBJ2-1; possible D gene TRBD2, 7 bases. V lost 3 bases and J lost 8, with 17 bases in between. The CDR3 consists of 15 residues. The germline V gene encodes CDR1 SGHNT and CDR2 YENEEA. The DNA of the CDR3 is TGTGCCAGCAGCTTGGGGGGGGCGGCTTTCGATGAGCAGTTCTTC. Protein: CASSLGGAAFDEQFF.

As DNA, the CDR3 is TGTGCCAGCAGAAAAGGCGGGGGACTGAACACTGAAGCTTTCTTT. As protein: CASRKGGGLNTEAFF. This sequence joins TRBV27 and TRBJ1-1, with D perhaps TRBD1 (5 bases). V was clipped by 6 bases and J by 0 bases, with 14 bases between them. This CDR3 contains 15 residues. Germline V CDR1 and CDR2: MNHEY, SMNVEV (reference sequence).

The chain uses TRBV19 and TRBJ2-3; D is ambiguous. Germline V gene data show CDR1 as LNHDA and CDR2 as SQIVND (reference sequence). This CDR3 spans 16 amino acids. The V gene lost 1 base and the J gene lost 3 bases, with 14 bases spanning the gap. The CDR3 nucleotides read TGTGCCAGTAGTATAGCCCCTAGAAGAGGTACAGATACGCAGTATTTT. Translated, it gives CASSIAPRRGTDTQYF.

CDR3 amino acids: CASSEVGTKEAFF. The CDR3 DNA reads TGTGCCAGCAGTGAAGTAGGGACAAAGGAAGCTTTCTTT. This chain joins TRBV2 and TRBJ1-1, with D maybe TRBD1 (6 bases). The V and J ends lost 1 base and 8 bases respectively, with 11 bases between them. The CDR3 is 13 amino acids. Per the germline V gene, CDR1 is SNHLY and CDR2 is FYNNEI.